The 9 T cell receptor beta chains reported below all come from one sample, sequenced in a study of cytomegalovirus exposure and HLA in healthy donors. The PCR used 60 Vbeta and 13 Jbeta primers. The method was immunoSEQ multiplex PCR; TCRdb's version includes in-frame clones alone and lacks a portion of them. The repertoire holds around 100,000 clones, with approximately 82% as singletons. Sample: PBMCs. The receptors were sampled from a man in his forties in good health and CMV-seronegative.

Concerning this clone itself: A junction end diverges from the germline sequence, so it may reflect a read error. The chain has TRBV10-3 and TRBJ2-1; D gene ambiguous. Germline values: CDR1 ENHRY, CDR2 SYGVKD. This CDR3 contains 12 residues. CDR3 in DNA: TGTGCCATCAGGGAGTCTCTCGGGGAGCAGTTCTTC. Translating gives CAIRESLGEQFF.

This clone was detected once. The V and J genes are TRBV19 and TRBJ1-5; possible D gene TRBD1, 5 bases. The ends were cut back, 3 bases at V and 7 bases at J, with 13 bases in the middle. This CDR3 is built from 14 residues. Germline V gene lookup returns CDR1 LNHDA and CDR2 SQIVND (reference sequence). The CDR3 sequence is CASSMMGGGQPQHF. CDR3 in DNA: TGTGCCAGTAGTATGATGGGGGGAGGCCAGCCCCAGCATTTT.

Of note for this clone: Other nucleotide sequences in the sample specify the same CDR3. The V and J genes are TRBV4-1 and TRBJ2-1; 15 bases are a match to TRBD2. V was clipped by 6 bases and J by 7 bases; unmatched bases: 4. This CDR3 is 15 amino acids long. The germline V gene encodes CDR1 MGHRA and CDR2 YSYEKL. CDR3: CASRSGLAGGNEQFF. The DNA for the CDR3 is TGCGCCAGCAGATCCGGACTAGCGGGAGGGAATGAGCAGTTCTTC.

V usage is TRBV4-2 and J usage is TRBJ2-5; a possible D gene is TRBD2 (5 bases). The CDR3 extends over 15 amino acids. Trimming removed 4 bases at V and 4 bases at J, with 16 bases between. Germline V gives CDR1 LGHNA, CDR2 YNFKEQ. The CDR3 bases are TGTGCCAGCAGCCCCACCGCGAGAAGCGGAGAGACCCAGTACTTC. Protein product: CASSPTARSGETQYF.

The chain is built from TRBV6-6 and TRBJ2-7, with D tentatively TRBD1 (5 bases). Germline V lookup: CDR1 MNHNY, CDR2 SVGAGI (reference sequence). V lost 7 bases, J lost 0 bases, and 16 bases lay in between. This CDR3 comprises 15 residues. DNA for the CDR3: TGTGCCAGCAACTCTCTAGGGGAATACTCCTACGAGCAGTACTTC. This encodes CASNSLGEYSYEQYF.

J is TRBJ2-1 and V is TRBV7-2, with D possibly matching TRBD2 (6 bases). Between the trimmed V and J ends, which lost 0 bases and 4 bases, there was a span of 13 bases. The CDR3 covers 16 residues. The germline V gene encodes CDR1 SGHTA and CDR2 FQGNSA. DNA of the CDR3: TGTGCCAGCAGCTTAGCGATGCGGGAACAATACAATGAGCAGTTCTTC. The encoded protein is CASSLAMREQYNEQFF.

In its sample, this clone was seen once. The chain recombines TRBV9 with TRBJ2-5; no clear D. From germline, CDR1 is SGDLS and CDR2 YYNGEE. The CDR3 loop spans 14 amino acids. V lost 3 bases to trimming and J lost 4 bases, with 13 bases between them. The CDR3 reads CASSATTLVETQYF. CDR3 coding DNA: TGTGCCAGCAGCGCCACAACCCTCGTAGAGACCCAGTACTTC.

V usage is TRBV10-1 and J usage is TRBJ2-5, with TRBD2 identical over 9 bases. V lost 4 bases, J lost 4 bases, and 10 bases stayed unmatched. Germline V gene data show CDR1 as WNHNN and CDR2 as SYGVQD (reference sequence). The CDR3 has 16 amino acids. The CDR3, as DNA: TGCGCCAGCAGTGGATCGACTAGCGGCTCCCCAGAGACCCAGTACTTC. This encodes CASSGSTSGSPETQYF.

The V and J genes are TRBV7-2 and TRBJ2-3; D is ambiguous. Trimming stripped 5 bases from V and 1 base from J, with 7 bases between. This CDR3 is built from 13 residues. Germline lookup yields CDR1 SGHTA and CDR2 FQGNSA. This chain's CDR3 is CASSPPGTDTQYF. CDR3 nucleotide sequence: TGTGCCAGCAGCCCCCCGGGCACAGATACGCAGTATTTT.